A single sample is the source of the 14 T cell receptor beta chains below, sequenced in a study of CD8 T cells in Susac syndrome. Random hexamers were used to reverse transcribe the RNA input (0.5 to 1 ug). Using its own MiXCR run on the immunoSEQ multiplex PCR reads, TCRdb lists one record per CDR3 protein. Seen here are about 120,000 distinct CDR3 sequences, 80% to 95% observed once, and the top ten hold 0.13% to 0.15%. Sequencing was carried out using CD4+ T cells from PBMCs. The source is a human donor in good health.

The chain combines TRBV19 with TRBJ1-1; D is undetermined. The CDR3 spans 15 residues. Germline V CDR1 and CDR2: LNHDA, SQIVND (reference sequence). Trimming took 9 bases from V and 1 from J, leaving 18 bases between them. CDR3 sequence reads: CASKPPGPANTEAFF. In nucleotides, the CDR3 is TGTGCCAGCAAACCCCCCGGGCCCGCGAACACTGAAGCTTTCTTT.

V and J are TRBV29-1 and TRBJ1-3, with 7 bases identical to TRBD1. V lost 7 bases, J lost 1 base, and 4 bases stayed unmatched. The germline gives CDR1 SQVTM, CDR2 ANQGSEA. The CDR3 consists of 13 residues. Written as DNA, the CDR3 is TGCAGCGCTCGACAGGGATCTGGAAACACCATATATTTT. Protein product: CSARQGSGNTIYF.

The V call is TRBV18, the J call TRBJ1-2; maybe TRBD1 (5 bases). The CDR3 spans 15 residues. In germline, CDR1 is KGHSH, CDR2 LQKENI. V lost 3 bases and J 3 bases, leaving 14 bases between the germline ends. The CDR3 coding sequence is TGTGCCAGCTCACCCGCCCTTACAGGTGACTATGGCTACACCTTC. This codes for CASSPALTGDYGYTF.

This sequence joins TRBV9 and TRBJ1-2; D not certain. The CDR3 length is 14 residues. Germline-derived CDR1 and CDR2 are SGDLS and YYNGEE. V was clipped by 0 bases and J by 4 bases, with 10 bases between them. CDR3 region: CASSVEPGSYGYTF. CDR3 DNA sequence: TGTGCCAGCAGCGTAGAACCCGGTAGCTATGGCTACACCTTC.

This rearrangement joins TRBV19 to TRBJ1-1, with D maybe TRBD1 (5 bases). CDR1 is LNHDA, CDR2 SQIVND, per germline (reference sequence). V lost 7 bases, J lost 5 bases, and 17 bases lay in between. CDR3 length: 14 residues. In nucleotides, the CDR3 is TGTGCCAGTACCACCCGCGGGGCCGAAACTGAAGCTTTCTTT. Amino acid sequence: CASTTRGAETEAFF.

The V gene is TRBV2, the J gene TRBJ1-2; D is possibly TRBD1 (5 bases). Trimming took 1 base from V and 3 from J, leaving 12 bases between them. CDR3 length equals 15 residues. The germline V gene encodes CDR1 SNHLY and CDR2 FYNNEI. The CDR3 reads CASSEEGDGDYGYTF. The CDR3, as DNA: TGTGCCAGCAGTGAAGAAGGGGACGGAGACTATGGCTACACCTTC.

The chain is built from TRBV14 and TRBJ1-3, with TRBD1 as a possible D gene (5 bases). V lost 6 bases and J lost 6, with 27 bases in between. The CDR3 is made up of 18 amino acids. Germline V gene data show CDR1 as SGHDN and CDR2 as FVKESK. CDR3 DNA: TGTGCCAGCAGGCCTGATGGGGAGAACCGGGACCTCACAAACACCATATATTTT. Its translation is CASRPDGENRDLTNTIYF.

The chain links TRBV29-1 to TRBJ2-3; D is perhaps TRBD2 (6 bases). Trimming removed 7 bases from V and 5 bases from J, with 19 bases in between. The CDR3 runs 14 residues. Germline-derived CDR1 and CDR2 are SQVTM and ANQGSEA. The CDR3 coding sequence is TGCAGCGCCGGAGGGGTTCCAAGGGGAGATACGCAGTATTTT. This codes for CSAGGVPRGDTQYF.

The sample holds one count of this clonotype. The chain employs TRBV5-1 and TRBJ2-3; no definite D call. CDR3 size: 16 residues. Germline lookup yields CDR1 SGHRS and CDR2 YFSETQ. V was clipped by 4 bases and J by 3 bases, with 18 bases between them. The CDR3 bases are TGCGCCAGCAGCGTGGAAGGGTTCGGCACAACAGATACGCAGTATTTT. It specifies CASSVEGFGTTDTQYF.

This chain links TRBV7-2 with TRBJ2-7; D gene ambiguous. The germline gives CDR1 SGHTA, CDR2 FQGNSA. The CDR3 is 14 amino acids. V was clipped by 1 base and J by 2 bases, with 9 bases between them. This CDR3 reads CASSLVWNTYEQYF. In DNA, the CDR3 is TGTGCCAGCAGCTTAGTGTGGAATACCTACGAGCAGTACTTC.

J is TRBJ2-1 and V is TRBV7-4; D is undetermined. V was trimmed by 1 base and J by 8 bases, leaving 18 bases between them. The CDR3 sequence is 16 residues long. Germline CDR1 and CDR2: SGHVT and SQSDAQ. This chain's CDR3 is CASSLVMTYFIHEQFF. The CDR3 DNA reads TGTGCCAGCAGCTTAGTGATGACTTACTTTATCCATGAGCAGTTCTTC.

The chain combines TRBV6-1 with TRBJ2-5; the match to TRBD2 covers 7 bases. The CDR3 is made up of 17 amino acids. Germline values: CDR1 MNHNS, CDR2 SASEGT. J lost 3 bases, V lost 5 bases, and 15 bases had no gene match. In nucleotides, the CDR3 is TGTGCCAGCAGTCCCGGAGGGAGGCGGGAGTTCGAAGAGACCCAGTACTTC. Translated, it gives CASSPGGRREFEETQYF.

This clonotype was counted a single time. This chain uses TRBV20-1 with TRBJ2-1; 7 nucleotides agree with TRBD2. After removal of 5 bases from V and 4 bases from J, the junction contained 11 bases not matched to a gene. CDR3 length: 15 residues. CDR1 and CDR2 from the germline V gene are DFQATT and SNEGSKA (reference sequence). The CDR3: CSAHDRAGDYNEQFF. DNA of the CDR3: TGCAGTGCTCACGATCGGGCGGGGGATTACAATGAGCAGTTCTTC.

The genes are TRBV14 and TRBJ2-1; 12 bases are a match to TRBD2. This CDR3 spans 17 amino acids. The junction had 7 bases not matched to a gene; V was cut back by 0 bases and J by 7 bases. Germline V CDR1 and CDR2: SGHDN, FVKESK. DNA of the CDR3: TGTGCCAGCAGCCAAGAGTCTAGCGGGAGGGCCTTGAATGAGCAGTTCTTC. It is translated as CASSQESSGRALNEQFF.